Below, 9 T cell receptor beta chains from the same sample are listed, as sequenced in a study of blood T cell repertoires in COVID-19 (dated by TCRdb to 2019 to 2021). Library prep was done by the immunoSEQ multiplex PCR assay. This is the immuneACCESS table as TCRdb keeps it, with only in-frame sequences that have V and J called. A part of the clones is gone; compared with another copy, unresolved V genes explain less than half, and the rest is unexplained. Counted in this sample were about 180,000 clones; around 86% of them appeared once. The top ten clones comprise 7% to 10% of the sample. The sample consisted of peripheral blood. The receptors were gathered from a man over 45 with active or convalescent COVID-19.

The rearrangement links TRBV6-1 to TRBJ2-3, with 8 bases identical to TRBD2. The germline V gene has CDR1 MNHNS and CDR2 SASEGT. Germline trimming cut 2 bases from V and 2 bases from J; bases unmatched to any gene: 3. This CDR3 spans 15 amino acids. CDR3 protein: CASSERSGVTDTQYF. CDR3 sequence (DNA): TGTGCCAGCAGTGAACGTAGCGGGGTCACAGATACGCAGTATTTT.

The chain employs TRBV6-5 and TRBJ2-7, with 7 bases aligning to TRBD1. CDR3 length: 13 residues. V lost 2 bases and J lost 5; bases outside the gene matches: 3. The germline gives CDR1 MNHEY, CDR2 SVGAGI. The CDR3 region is CASSYVTGDEQYF. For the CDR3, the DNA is TGTGCCAGCAGTTACGTAACAGGGGACGAGCAGTACTTC.

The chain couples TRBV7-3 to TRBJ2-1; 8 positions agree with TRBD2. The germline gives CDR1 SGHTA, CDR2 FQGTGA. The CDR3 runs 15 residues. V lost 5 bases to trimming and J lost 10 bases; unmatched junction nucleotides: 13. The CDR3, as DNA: TGTGCCAGCAGCACCGCCGGGGGGGGTCCCCTGGAGCAGTTCTTC. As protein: CASSTAGGGPLEQFF.

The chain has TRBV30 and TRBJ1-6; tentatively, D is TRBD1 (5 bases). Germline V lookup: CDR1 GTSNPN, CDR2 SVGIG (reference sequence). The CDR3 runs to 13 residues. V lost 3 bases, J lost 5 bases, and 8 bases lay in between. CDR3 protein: CAWRRGNNSPLHF. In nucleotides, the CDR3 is TGTGCCTGGAGGCGGGGGAATAATTCACCCCTCCACTTT.

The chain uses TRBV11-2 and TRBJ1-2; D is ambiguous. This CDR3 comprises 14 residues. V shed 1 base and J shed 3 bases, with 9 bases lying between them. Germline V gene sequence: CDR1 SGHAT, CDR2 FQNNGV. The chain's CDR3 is CASSLGVGDYGYTF. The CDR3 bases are TGTGCCAGCAGCTTAGGAGTAGGAGACTATGGCTACACCTTC.

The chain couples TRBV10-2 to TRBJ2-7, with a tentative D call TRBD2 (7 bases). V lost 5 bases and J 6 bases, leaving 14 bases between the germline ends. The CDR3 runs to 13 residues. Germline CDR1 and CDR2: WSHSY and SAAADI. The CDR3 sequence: CASSSAGAREQYF. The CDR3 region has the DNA TGCGCCAGCAGTTCGGCGGGGGCCCGCGAGCAGTACTTC.

CDR3 loop: CASSLRTGEDGYTF. In DNA, the CDR3 is TGCGCCAGCAGCTTGAGGACAGGGGAGGATGGCTACACCTTC. The chain combines TRBV5-1 with TRBJ1-2; 9 bases map to TRBD1. CDR1 and CDR2 (germline): SGHRS, YFSETQ. V lost 1 base, J lost 6 bases, and 4 bases stayed unmatched. This CDR3 spans 14 amino acids.

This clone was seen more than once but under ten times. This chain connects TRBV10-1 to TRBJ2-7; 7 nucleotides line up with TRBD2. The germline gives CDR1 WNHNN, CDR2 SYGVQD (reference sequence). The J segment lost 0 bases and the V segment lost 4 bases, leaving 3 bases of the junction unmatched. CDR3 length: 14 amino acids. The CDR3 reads CASSVGGSSYEQYF. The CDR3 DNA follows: TGCGCCAGCAGTGTCGGCGGGAGCTCCTACGAGCAGTACTTC.

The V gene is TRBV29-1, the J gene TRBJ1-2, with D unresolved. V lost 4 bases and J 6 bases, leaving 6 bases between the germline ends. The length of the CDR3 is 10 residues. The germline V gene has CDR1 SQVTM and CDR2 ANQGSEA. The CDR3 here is CSVGDNGYTF. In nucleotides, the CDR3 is TGCAGCGTTGGAGACAATGGCTACACCTTC.